This TCR beta chain came from a study of T-cell memory formation after mild COVID-19. With respect to this clonotype: Its antigen is not identified.

Findings and caveats of the study: Clonal second-wave expansions that peaked on day 37 had unconfirmed SARS-CoV-2 specificity.

TCRdb re-called the 5' RACE reads through MiXCR, storing one row per CDR3 protein. The sample includes about 130,000 distinct CDR3 sequences, about 15% of them seen just once. Sequenced input: PBMCs or a T cell subset sorted from them (not recorded which). The receptor's source is a young man who had mild COVID-19 (a few samples of this study predate the infection). Cell type and time point are not known.

The CDR3 nucleotides read TGTGCCAGCAGCCAAGATCGCCCGGACAGGGGGCTGGGAGATACGCAGTATTTT. Its protein product is CASSQDRPDRGLGDTQYF. The rearrangement joins TRBV4-2 to TRBJ2-3, with 11 bases that match TRBD1. Trimming cost V 0 bases and J 5 bases; bases outside gene matches: 10. CDR1 LGHNA and CDR2 YNFKEQ come from the germline V gene. The CDR3 has 18 amino acids.